One sample yielded the 4 T cell receptor beta chains listed below, sequenced in a study of blood T cell repertoires in COVID-19. Here immunoSEQ multiplex PCR was the method, and the copy in TCRdb shows in-frame clones only, minus some. Of around 430,000 clones listed, about 91% were seen once; the top ten hold roughly 12%. Sequenced material: peripheral blood. The receptor source for this set is a woman between 45 and 60 years old with COVID-19, enrolled during active disease.

The gene calls are TRBV4-1 and TRBJ1-1; D remains unclear. Trimming cost V 4 bases and J 7 bases, with 10 bases left between them. The germline V gene encodes CDR1 MGHRA and CDR2 YSYEKL. The CDR3 extends over 12 amino acids. The DNA for the CDR3 is TGCGCCAGCAGCCTCCGACGCGGTGAAGCTTTCTTT. It encodes CASSLRRGEAFF.

This chain uses TRBV7-3 with TRBJ2-2; TRBD2 aligns across 9 bases. V shed 0 bases, J shed 1 base, and the junction held 3 bases outside the gene matches. Per germline, CDR1 SGHTA and CDR2 FQGTGA. CDR3 size: 17 residues. CDR3 region: CASSLTASGENTGELFF. The CDR3 DNA is TGTGCCAGCAGCTTAACGGCTAGCGGGGAGAACACCGGGGAGCTGTTTTTT.

This clone was observed a few times. CDR3 residues: CASSSGLMNTEAFF. CDR3 nucleotide sequence: TGTGCCAGCAGCTCGGGATTGATGAACACTGAAGCTTTCTTT. The chain is built from TRBV5-6 and TRBJ1-1; D unresolved. This CDR3 comprises 14 residues. V was trimmed by 3 bases and J by 0 bases, leaving 9 bases between them. CDR1 SGHDT and CDR2 YYEEEE come from the germline V gene. Full variable domain (missing parts from reference TRBV5-6 and TRBJ1-1): DAGVTQSPTHLIKTRGQQVTLRCSPKSGHDTVSWYQQALGQGPQFIFQYYEEEERQRGNFPDRFSGHQFPNYSSELNVNALLLGDSALYLCASSSGLMNTEAFFGQGTRLTVV.

This chain uses TRBV7-8 with TRBJ2-7, with a tentative D call TRBD1 (5 bases). V was clipped by 1 base and J by 6 bases, with 13 bases between them. The CDR3 covers 14 residues. Germline V CDR1 and CDR2: SGHVS, FQNEAQ. The CDR3 DNA reads TGTGCCAGCAGCTTAGGCCCCAGGGAAGGCGAGCAGTACTTC. Amino acid sequence: CASSLGPREGEQYF. The full variable domain, its missing parts supplied by reference TRBV7-8 and TRBJ2-7, is GAGVSQSPRYKVAKRGQDVALRCDPISGHVSLFWYQQALGQGPEFLTYFQNEAQLDKSGLPSDRFFAERPEGSVSTLKIQRTQQEDSAVYLCASSLGPREGEQYFGPGTRLTVT.